This T cell receptor (beta chain) was recorded in a study of T cells in Graves' hyperthyroidism and ophthalmopathy. This clonotype was counted at least ten times. Trimming left V 3 bases short and J 4 bases short, with 7 bases between. The CDR3 is 12 residues long. CDR1 is SNHLY and CDR2 is FYNNEI in the germline V gene. Amplification of TCR beta CDR3 regions used RNA as the template. The HTBI primer set served for first-round RT-PCR of the TCR CDR3. TCRdb redid the calling of the multiplex PCR reads with MiXCR, one entry per CDR3 protein. This table has about 250,000 distinct CDR3 sequences, 24% appearing once.

The receptor comes from a woman aged 40-49 years with Graves' ophthalmopathy. Material: blood. This chain connects TRBV2 to TRBJ2-7; no definite D call. In nucleotides, the CDR3 is TGTGCCAGCAGTGAGTGGGATTACGAGCAGTACTTC. Translated, it gives CASSEWDYEQYF.